This passage covers 21 T cell receptor beta chains from one sample sequenced in a study of shared clonotypes between healthy human individuals. Only in-frame clones appear in the TCRdb table, and some are missing; sequencing was by immunoSEQ multiplex PCR. The sample consists of about 1 million clones, more than 65% of them appearing once. Sequenced input: memory CD4+ T cells sorted from blood. Stated subset: CD45RA-negative fraction. These receptors all come from a man between 18 and 35 years old in good health.

This clone was counted once. The V call is TRBV7-8, the J call TRBJ2-3, with D unresolved. The V end lost 3 bases, the J end lost 0 bases, and 7 bases lay between the germline ends. Germline V gives CDR1 SGHVS, CDR2 FQNEAQ. CDR3 length: 14 residues. CDR3 sequence reads: CASSFVDSTDTQYF. CDR3 DNA sequence: TGTGCCAGCAGCTTCGTGGATAGCACAGATACGCAGTATTTT.

The V gene is TRBV27, the J gene TRBJ2-1, with 7 bases identical to TRBD1. Trimming at V came to 8 bases and at J to 0 bases, leaving 1 base not matched to a gene. CDR3 length equals 13 residues. Germline V gene data show CDR1 as MNHEY and CDR2 as SMNVEV (reference sequence). The CDR3 DNA sequence: TGTGCCAGCCGGGACAGCTCCTACAATGAGCAGTTCTTC. Its translation is CASRDSSYNEQFF.

This clone came up a few times. The J gene is TRBJ2-5, the V gene TRBV28; D not certain. Trimming cost V 6 bases and J 4 bases, with 9 bases left between them. Germline-derived CDR1 and CDR2 are MDHEN and SYDVKM. This CDR3 comprises 12 residues. The chain's CDR3 is CASSHPGETQYF. For the CDR3, the DNA is TGTGCCAGCAGCCACCCCGGAGAGACCCAGTACTTC.

The chain employs TRBV18 and TRBJ2-7; TRBD1 or TRBD2 may be the D gene (5 bases each). V was trimmed by 6 bases and J by 0 bases, leaving 12 bases between them. Germline assignment: CDR1 KGHSH and CDR2 LQKENI. The CDR3 extends over 14 amino acids. The CDR3 is CASSPGTHSYEQYF. The CDR3 DNA reads as TGTGCCAGCTCCCCCGGGACGCACTCCTACGAGCAGTACTTC.

The chain combines TRBV6-1 with TRBJ1-5; unclear D gene. The V end lost 5 bases, the J end lost 6 bases, and 5 bases lay between the germline ends. From germline, CDR1 is MNHNS and CDR2 SASEGT. The CDR3 is made up of 11 amino acids. The CDR3 nucleotides are TGTGCCAGCAGTCGTACTCAGCCCCAGCATTTT. Protein product: CASSRTQPQHF.

The table lists this clone with a count of one. DNA for the CDR3: TGTGCCAGCAGCCGTTACAATGAGCAGTTCTTC. Its protein product is CASSRYNEQFF. The gene calls are TRBV11-2 and TRBJ2-1; D gene unclear. Trimming took off 5 bases at V and 4 bases at J, with 3 bases between the two ends. The CDR3 covers 11 residues. Per the germline V gene, CDR1 is SGHAT and CDR2 is FQNNGV.

This clone occurred once. The chain has TRBV5-1 and TRBJ2-1, with TRBD1 as a possible D gene (6 bases). This CDR3 is built from 15 residues. Germline V CDR1 and CDR2: SGHRS, YFSETQ. Trimming took 4 bases from V and 1 from J, leaving 12 bases between them. CDR3 nucleotide sequence: TGCGCCAGCAGCGAGCAAACAGGGTCCTACAATGAGCAGTTCTTC. Protein: CASSEQTGSYNEQFF.

This clone was counted between two and nine times. The chain uses TRBV29-1 and TRBJ1-1; D uncertain. Trimming stripped 5 bases from V and 8 bases from J, with 15 bases between. Germline CDR1 is SQVTM and CDR2 is ANQGSEA. The CDR3 is 12 amino acids. The CDR3: CSVKENPGEAFF. For the CDR3, the DNA is TGCAGCGTTAAGGAGAACCCCGGCGAAGCTTTCTTT.

This clone has just a few counts. The rearrangement uses TRBV7-2 and TRBJ2-3, with D possibly being TRBD1 or TRBD2 (6 bases each). The CDR3 has 12 amino acids. Germline lookup yields CDR1 SGHTA and CDR2 FQGNSA. V gave up 6 bases and J gave up 4 bases, with 8 bases separating them. DNA for the CDR3: TGTGCCAGCAGGGGGGGCCCAGATACGCAGTATTTT. Its translation: CASRGGPDTQYF.

V and J are TRBV4-1 and TRBJ1-2; D is unclear. Per germline, CDR1 MGHRA and CDR2 YSYEKL. The CDR3 loop spans 14 amino acids. V was shortened by 4 bases and J by 7 bases, with 16 bases between the two germline ends. CDR3 region: CASSPDGRLRGYTF. In nucleotides, the CDR3 is TGCGCCAGCAGCCCGGACGGTAGGCTGCGTGGCTACACCTTC.

CDR3 nucleotide sequence: TGTGCCAGTAGTATCGGACAGGACGTAGCCAAAAACATTCAGTACTTC. Amino acid sequence: CASSIGQDVAKNIQYF. This rearrangement joins TRBV19 to TRBJ2-4, with 7 positions matching TRBD1. Germline lookup yields CDR1 LNHDA and CDR2 SQIVND (reference sequence). The CDR3 spans 16 residues. V trimming: 3 bases; J trimming: 0 bases; junction bases outside the gene matches: 5. The full variable domain, rest sourced from reference TRBV19 and TRBJ2-4, is DGGITQSPKYLFRKEGQNVTLSCEQNLNHDAMYWYRQDPGQGLRLIYYSQIVNDFQKGDIAEGYSVSREKKESFPLTVTSAQKNPTAFYLCASSIGQDVAKNIQYFGAGTRLSVL.

The table lists this clone with many counts. CDR3 sequence reads: CASSGERWADTQYF. CDR3 nucleotides: TGCGCCAGCAGCGGAGAGCGATGGGCAGATACGCAGTATTTT. The chain recombines TRBV5-1 with TRBJ2-3, with D unclear. The germline V and J ends were trimmed by 4 bases and 4 bases, with 13 bases remaining between them. The germline V gene encodes CDR1 SGHRS and CDR2 YFSETQ. The CDR3 spans 14 residues.

J is TRBJ1-3 and V is TRBV5-6; D call uncertain. V was trimmed by 0 bases and J by 0 bases, leaving 13 bases between them. This CDR3 is 17 amino acids long. CDR1 is SGHDT, CDR2 YYEEEE, per germline. As DNA, the CDR3 is TGTGCCAGCAGCTTGGATTTGTCCAGGACCTCTGGAAACACCATATATTTT. It codes for CASSLDLSRTSGNTIYF. Using reference TRBV5-6 and TRBJ1-3 for the parts outside the CDR3, the full variable domain is DAGVTQSPTHLIKTRGQQVTLRCSPKSGHDTVSWYQQALGQGPQFIFQYYEEEERQRGNFPDRFSGHQFPNYSSELNVNALLLGDSALYLCASSLDLSRTSGNTIYFGEGSWLTVV.

This rearrangement joins TRBV10-3 to TRBJ1-5; 7 bases match TRBD1. V was clipped by 4 bases and J by 0 bases; unmatched bases: 12. There are 18 residues in the CDR3. CDR1 is ENHRY, CDR2 SYGVKD, per germline. This chain's CDR3 is CAISATIGTAYSNQPQHF. The CDR3 region has the DNA TGTGCCATCAGTGCCACAATTGGGACAGCATATAGCAATCAGCCCCAGCATTTT.

V gene TRBV30 combines with J gene TRBJ2-7; TRBD2 agrees at 11 bases. Germline V gives CDR1 GTSNPN, CDR2 SVGIG (reference sequence). This CDR3 has 13 residues. The CDR3 reads CAWGLAAVYEQYF. DNA for the CDR3: TGTGCTTGGGGACTAGCGGCGGTCTACGAGCAGTACTTC.

The chain is built from TRBV9 and TRBJ2-5, with D maybe TRBD1 (6 bases). Per germline, CDR1 SGDLS and CDR2 YYNGEE. The CDR3 consists of 15 residues. The V end was cut by 3 bases, the J end by 4 bases, with 16 bases between. CDR3 sequence (DNA): TGTGCCAGCAGCGATCTCAGGGGTGGGGGAGAGACCCAGTACTTC. It yields the protein CASSDLRGGGETQYF. Together with reference TRBV9 and TRBJ2-5, the CDR3 gives the full variable domain: DSGVTQTPKHLITATGQRVTLRCSPRSGDLSVYWYQQSLDQGLQFLIQYYNGEERAKGNILERFSAQQFPDLHSELNLSSLELGDSALYFCASSDLRGGGETQYFGPGTRLLVL.

This chain connects TRBV6-5 to TRBJ2-1, with D perhaps being TRBD1 or TRBD2 (5 bases each). The CDR3 totals 14 residues. CDR1 MNHEY and CDR2 SVGAGI come from the germline V gene. Trimming took off 9 bases at V and 4 bases at J, with 16 bases between the two ends. The CDR3 nucleotides are TGTGCCAGTCGCAGCGGTGGGGGTTACAATGAGCAGTTCTTC. This sequence encodes CASRSGGGYNEQFF.

This clone was detected only a few times. The rearrangement uses TRBV10-3 and TRBJ1-2; no clear D. The CDR3 consists of 11 residues. With 3 bases removed from V and 10 bases from J, the gap between germline ends came to 9 bases. Germline CDR1 ENHRY, CDR2 SYGVKD. The CDR3 region has the DNA TGTGCCATCAGTGATGCAGGACCCTACACCTTC. Encoded protein: CAISDAGPYTF.

The gene calls are TRBV5-4 and TRBJ1-2, with a possible D match to TRBD1 (5 bases). V lost 0 bases and J lost 3, with 9 bases in between. CDR1 is SGHNT, CDR2 YYREEE, per germline (reference sequence). This CDR3 is built from 14 residues. CDR3 sequence (DNA): TGTGCCAGCAGCTTGGAGGCAGGGCACTATGGCTACACCTTC. This gives the protein CASSLEAGHYGYTF.

The rearrangement uses TRBV5-6 and TRBJ1-1, with D possibly being TRBD1 (6 bases). CDR1 and CDR2 from the germline V gene are SGHDT and YYEEEE. The CDR3 runs to 13 residues. Deletions cut 1 base from V and 4 bases from J, with 8 bases between. The CDR3 nucleotides are TGTGCCAGCAGCTTGAAGGGGGGCACTGAAGCTTTCTTT. Translating it yields CASSLKGGTEAFF. Full variable domain (outside the CDR3, taken from reference TRBV5-6 and TRBJ1-1): DAGVTQSPTHLIKTRGQQVTLRCSPKSGHDTVSWYQQALGQGPQFIFQYYEEEERQRGNFPDRFSGHQFPNYSSELNVNALLLGDSALYLCASSLKGGTEAFFGQGTRLTVV.

The chain uses TRBV10-3 and TRBJ1-5, with D uncertain. The CDR3 sequence is 15 residues long. Trimming cost V 4 bases and J 4 bases, with 14 bases left between them. Germline V CDR1 and CDR2: ENHRY, SYGVKD. The CDR3 coding sequence is TGTGCCATCAGTGGGGGTAGGGATGGTAATCAGCCCCAGCATTTT. Translated, it gives CAISGGRDGNQPQHF.